What follows are 23 T cell receptor beta chains derived from one specimen sequenced in a study of CD8+ T cells in alopecia areata. The treatment here: oral pan-JAK inhibitor, 5-10 mg twice daily. Extracted RNA was reverse transcribed into cDNA, the sequencing template. Profiled with immunoSEQ multiplex PCR; TCRdb holds only in-frame clones, not every one. Of about 250,000 clones in the sample, approximately 60% were seen once. Sequenced here: CD4+ T cells sorted from blood, sampled between weeks 51 and 54, from a patient treated with tofacitinib. The source of these receptors is a human donor with alopecia areata.

This clone was detected only a few times. The rearrangement joins TRBV6-6 to TRBJ2-3; D unclear. The CDR3 runs 15 residues. Per the germline V gene, CDR1 is MNHNY and CDR2 is SVGAGI (reference sequence). Trimming stripped 2 bases from V and 2 bases from J, with 11 bases between. The CDR3 here is CASSYRSGSTDTQYF. The CDR3 coding sequence is TGTGCCAGCAGTTACCGATCCGGGTCCACAGATACGCAGTATTTT.

This clone was picked up a small number of times. V gene TRBV30 combines with J gene TRBJ1-2; D not certain. Germline CDR1 GTSNPN, CDR2 SVGIG (reference sequence). V gave up 0 bases and J gave up 6 bases, with 8 bases separating them. This CDR3 contains 12 residues. The CDR3 protein is CAWSVRQDGYTF. As DNA, the CDR3 is TGTGCCTGGAGTGTACGGCAGGATGGCTACACCTTC.

This sequence joins TRBV30 and TRBJ1-2; TRBD1 aligns across 7 bases. Germline V gene sequence: CDR1 GTSNPN, CDR2 SVGIG (reference sequence). V shed 1 base and J 3 bases; nucleotides not matched to a gene: 2. There are 13 residues in the CDR3. CDR3 sequence: CAWSGQGDYGYTF. In nucleotides, the CDR3 is TGTGCCTGGAGTGGACAGGGAGACTATGGCTACACCTTC.

This clone showed up just a few times. The genes are TRBV7-2 and TRBJ1-1; D unresolved. V dropped 5 bases and J dropped 0 bases, with 10 bases sitting between them. Germline loops: CDR1 SGHTA, CDR2 FQGNSA. The CDR3 spans 14 residues. As DNA, the CDR3 is TGTGCCAGCAGCCCCGGGCCGATGAACACTGAAGCTTTCTTT. As protein: CASSPGPMNTEAFF.

The chain couples TRBV5-1 to TRBJ2-5, with TRBD2 matching over 9 bases. The CDR3 runs to 15 residues. Germline V gives CDR1 SGHRS, CDR2 YFSETQ. V lost 4 bases and J lost 5; bases outside the gene matches: 9. For the CDR3, the DNA is TGCGCCAGCAGCAATCAAGCGGGGGGCGTGGAGACCCAGTACTTC. This sequence encodes CASSNQAGGVETQYF. The whole variable domain, remainder taken from reference TRBV5-1 and TRBJ2-5, is KAGVTQTPRYLIKTRGQQVTLSCSPISGHRSVSWYQQTPGQGLQFLFEYFSETQRNKGNFPGRFSGRQFSNSRSEMNVSTLELGDSALYLCASSNQAGGVETQYFGPGTRLLVL.

This chain links TRBV29-1 with TRBJ2-3, with TRBD1 as a possible D gene (5 bases). V lost 4 bases and J 6 bases, leaving 11 bases between the germline ends. The germline gives CDR1 SQVTM, CDR2 ANQGSEA. CDR3 size: 12 residues. CDR3 nucleotides: TGCAGCGTTGGACAGCGCCTCGATACGCAGTATTTT. Its protein is CSVGQRLDTQYF.

The chain has TRBV29-1 and TRBJ1-2; D unclear. This CDR3 region has 12 residues. Germline CDR1 is SQVTM and CDR2 is ANQGSEA. Trimming shortened V by 1 base and J by 4 bases, and 7 bases separated the two germline ends. CDR3 region: CSVEGLVYGYTF. The DNA of the CDR3 is TGCAGCGTTGAAGGCCTGGTCTATGGCTACACCTTC.

The gene calls are TRBV30 and TRBJ1-1; 7 bases are a match to TRBD1. This CDR3 is built from 13 residues. Losses at the gene ends were 4 bases for V and 4 bases for J; bases not matched to a gene: 6. CDR1 and CDR2 from the germline V gene are GTSNPN and SVGIG (reference sequence). CDR3 loop: CAWTGTVGTEAFF. The CDR3, as DNA: TGTGCCTGGACCGGGACAGTCGGCACTGAAGCTTTCTTT. The whole variable domain, remainder taken from reference TRBV30 and TRBJ1-1, is SQTIHQWPATLVQPVGSPLSLECTVEGTSNPNLYWYRQAAGRGLQLLFYSVGIGQISSEVPQNLSASRPQDRQFILSSKKLLLSDSGFYLCAWTGTVGTEAFFGQGTRLTVV.

The gene calls are TRBV9 and TRBJ1-2; TRBD1 is a possible D gene (5 bases). Germline CDR1 is SGDLS and CDR2 is YYNGEE. The CDR3 sequence is 14 residues long. Trimming took off 4 bases at V and 6 bases at J, with 16 bases between the two ends. The CDR3 sequence is CASSPGPSEDGYTF. The CDR3 nucleotides read TGTGCCAGCAGCCCAGGGCCCTCCGAGGATGGCTACACCTTC.

The rearrangement joins TRBV29-1 to TRBJ2-2; D is undetermined. CDR3 length: 13 amino acids. Germline lookup yields CDR1 SQVTM and CDR2 ANQGSEA. The ends were cut back, 8 bases at V and 2 bases at J, with 12 bases in the middle. The CDR3 sequence is CSPLPDNTGELFF. The CDR3 DNA reads as TGCAGCCCGCTTCCGGACAACACCGGGGAGCTGTTTTTT.

CDR3 residues: CASRSHRRGVSYGYTF. CDR3 nucleotides: TGTGCCTCACGGTCTCACCGGCGGGGTGTATCATACGGCTACACCTTC. This chain connects TRBV30 to TRBJ1-2; no reliable D call. The germline CDR1 and CDR2 sequences are GTSNPN and SVGIG (reference sequence). V dropped 7 bases and J dropped 8 bases, with 29 bases sitting between them. CDR3 length: 16 amino acids.

The genes are TRBV5-1 and TRBJ2-1; D might be TRBD1 (6 bases). Trimming left V 3 bases short and J 10 bases short, with 14 bases between. CDR1 is SGHRS and CDR2 is YFSETQ in the germline V gene. This CDR3 spans 13 amino acids. The CDR3 is CASSSPGAGEQFF. The DNA of the CDR3 is TGCGCCAGCAGCTCGCCAGGGGCAGGGGAGCAGTTCTTC. The variable domain in full, completed from reference TRBV5-1 and TRBJ2-1, reads KAGVTQTPRYLIKTRGQQVTLSCSPISGHRSVSWYQQTPGQGLQFLFEYFSETQRNKGNFPGRFSGRQFSNSRSEMNVSTLELGDSALYLCASSSPGAGEQFFGPGTRLTVL.

This clone was detected only a few times. The rearrangement links TRBV6-5 to TRBJ2-7; D is possibly TRBD1 (5 bases). V dropped 5 bases and J dropped 0 bases, with 11 bases sitting between them. The germline V gene encodes CDR1 MNHEY and CDR2 SVGAGI. The CDR3 is 14 residues long. The CDR3 DNA follows: TGTGCCAGCAGTAATAACAGGCGCTCCTACGAGCAGTACTTC. As protein: CASSNNRRSYEQYF.

This clone was recorded only once. This sequence joins TRBV10-2 and TRBJ2-7; D is ambiguous. Deletions cut 6 bases from V and 2 bases from J, with 5 bases between. This CDR3 region has 11 residues. CDR1 and CDR2 from the germline V gene are WSHSY and SAAADI. CDR3 amino acids: CASRSAYEQYF. The CDR3 coding sequence is TGCGCCAGCAGGTCGGCCTACGAGCAGTACTTC.

The V call is TRBV7-2, the J call TRBJ2-1, with D perhaps TRBD2 (6 bases). The CDR3 length is 12 residues. V was pared by 6 bases and J by 10 bases, with 13 bases between. Per the germline V gene, CDR1 is SGHTA and CDR2 is FQGNSA. DNA of the CDR3: TGTGCCAGCAGTCCGACCGGACTAGAGCAGTTCTTC. Its translation: CASSPTGLEQFF. Looking up the rest from reference TRBV7-2 and TRBJ2-1 gives the full variable domain: GAGVSQSPSNKVTEKGKDVELRCDPISGHTALYWYRQSLGQGLEFLIYFQGNSAPDKSGLPSDRFSAERTGGSVSTLTIQRTQQEDSAVYLCASSPTGLEQFFGPGTRLTVL.

This clone was recorded once. Distinct nucleotide sequences in the sample also encode this CDR3. The rearrangement uses TRBV29-1 and TRBJ1-4; a weak D match, TRBD1 (6 bases). This CDR3 region has 14 residues. Trimming took off 0 bases at V and 2 bases at J, with 7 bases between the two ends. Looked up from germline, CDR1 is SQVTM and CDR2 is ANQGSEA. The CDR3 DNA sequence: TGCAGCGTTGAAGATACAGGGACTAATGAAAAACTGTTTTTT. This gives the protein CSVEDTGTNEKLFF. Based on the CDR3 plus reference TRBV29-1 and TRBJ1-4, the full variable domain is SAVISQKPSRDICQRGTSLTIQCQVDSQVTMMFWYRQQPGQSLTLIATANQGSEATYESGFVIDKFPISRPNLTFSTLTVSNMSPEDSSIYLCSVEDTGTNEKLFFGSGTQLSVL.

This rearrangement joins TRBV30 to TRBJ2-2, with 7 bases aligning to TRBD1. CDR3 size: 15 residues. The V segment lost 1 base and the J segment 4 bases; nucleotides outside the gene matches: 6. Germline V gene data show CDR1 as GTSNPN and CDR2 as SVGIG (reference sequence). The chain's CDR3 is CAWSDRQGITGELFF. The CDR3 DNA is TGTGCCTGGAGTGATCGACAGGGTATCACCGGGGAGCTGTTTTTT.

The chain has TRBV30 and TRBJ2-7; D is ambiguous. This CDR3 has 11 residues. Trimming pared 1 base from V and 3 bases from J, leaving 4 bases between. Germline V CDR1 and CDR2: GTSNPN, SVGIG (reference sequence). CDR3 region: CAWSGGYEQYF. CDR3 bases: TGTGCCTGGAGTGGGGGCTACGAGCAGTACTTC.

The chain is built from TRBV4-1 and TRBJ1-4; D ambiguous. The CDR3 covers 12 residues. Germline V gene sequence: CDR1 MGHRA, CDR2 YSYEKL. Trimming took off 4 bases at V and 10 bases at J, with 10 bases between the two ends. The CDR3 DNA follows: TGCGCCAGCAGCCCCCAACATAGAAAACTGTTTTTT. Protein sequence: CASSPQHRKLFF.

The rearrangement links TRBV6-5 to TRBJ1-1; D not certain. CDR3 size: 12 residues. The V end was cut by 6 bases, the J end by 2 bases, with 7 bases between. Per the germline V gene, CDR1 is MNHEY and CDR2 is SVGAGI. The CDR3 loop reads CASRELNTEAFF. For the CDR3, the DNA is TGTGCCAGCAGAGAGCTCAACACTGAAGCTTTCTTT.

The rearrangement uses TRBV29-1 and TRBJ2-1; TRBD2 matches at 10 bases. The ends lost 4 bases at V and 5 bases at J; junction bases unmatched: 8. Germline lookup yields CDR1 SQVTM and CDR2 ANQGSEA. The CDR3 consists of 15 residues. The CDR3 DNA reads as TGCAGCGTTGTAGAGCGGGGGGGCATCCACAATGAGCAGTTCTTC. This codes for CSVVERGGIHNEQFF.

The sample holds a few counts of this clone. This chain links TRBV10-3 with TRBJ2-7; no clear D gene. Trimming left V 1 base short and J 0 bases short, with 7 bases between. The CDR3 extends over 14 amino acids. Germline CDR1 ENHRY, CDR2 SYGVKD. The CDR3 DNA sequence: TGTGCCATCAGTGAGTGGGGTAGCTCCTACGAGCAGTACTTC. Encoded protein: CAISEWGSSYEQYF.

V is TRBV6-5 and J is TRBJ2-5; D unclear. CDR3 length: 15 amino acids. Germline V gives CDR1 MNHEY, CDR2 SVGAGI. The germline V and J ends were trimmed by 6 bases and 7 bases, with 21 bases remaining between them. The CDR3 coding sequence is TGTGCCAGCAGCCAATTCGGGTCTCGGGTTCGGACCCAGTACTTC. It is translated as CASSQFGSRVRTQYF.